This TCR beta chain was identified during a study of blood T cell repertoires in COVID-19. Study as a whole: From the United States, Italy and Spain came samples of acute and convalescent COVID-19. T cells, B-cell-depleted T cells, or PBMCs supplied cDNA or gDNA.

Germline values: CDR1 MDHEN, CDR2 SYDVKM. V lost 7 bases and J lost 0; bases outside the gene matches: 6. The CDR3 has 15 residues. This clone was observed once. The authors' processing: Reference gene primer amplification gave estimated nucleated cell counts. The assay was immunoSEQ multiplex PCR, and TCRdb's table has in-frame clones only and misses some. V and J calls and clone size are those listed in that table; D and trimming were worked out from the DNA. The sample carries some 40,000 clones, approximately 86% recorded once. Input material: peripheral blood. J is TRBJ2-1 and V is TRBV28, with 7 bases that match TRBD2. The receptor was derived from a man in his sixties with acute or convalescent COVID-19. The CDR3 here is CASKVGRPSYNEQFF. The CDR3 nucleotides are TGTGCCAGCAAGGTCGGGAGGCCCTCCTACAATGAGCAGTTCTTC.